These 32 T cell receptor beta chains came from one sample sequenced in a study of cytomegalovirus exposure and HLA in healthy donors. PCR employed 60 Vbeta and 13 Jbeta primers. Libraries were prepared by immunoSEQ multiplex PCR; TCRdb keeps only in-frame clonotypes and omits some of them. The sample has about 140,000 clones; approximately 84% are singletons. The sequencing input was PBMCs. These receptors were taken from a man aged 25 to 40 in good health and CMV-seropositive.

The CDR3 protein is CASSQGSGGYRTDTQYF. The CDR3 coding sequence is TGCGCCAGCAGCCAAGGGTCGGGGGGGTATCGCACAGATACGCAGTATTTT. The genes are TRBV4-1 and TRBJ2-3; the match to TRBD2 covers 8 bases. This CDR3 is built from 17 residues. V dropped 1 base and J dropped 1; count of bases not matched to a gene: 7. The germline CDR1 and CDR2 sequences are MGHRA and YSYEKL.

This rearrangement joins TRBV5-5 to TRBJ1-2, with 8 bases aligning to TRBD1. The CDR3 runs to 17 residues. The junction had 18 bases not matched to a gene; V was cut back by 4 bases and J by 7 bases. Germline V gene lookup returns CDR1 SGHKS and CDR2 YYEKEE (reference sequence). The CDR3 nucleotides are TGTGCCAGCAGCACTGGACAGGGAGAGGGGAACCGTTTTGGCTACACCTTC. Protein sequence: CASSTGQGEGNRFGYTF.

In the case of this clone: One junction end disagrees with the germline gene, perhaps due to a read error. This specimen includes other DNA sequences encoding the same CDR3. In DNA form, the CDR3 reads TGTGCCACCAGCAGAGATCGAGGCGGTACTACAAATTCGCCCCTCCACTTT. Protein: CATSRDRGGTTNSPLHF. The rearrangement links TRBV15 to TRBJ1-6; no clear D. This CDR3 has 17 amino acids. Germline V gives CDR1 LNHNV, CDR2 YYDKDF (reference sequence).

The table lists this clone with a few counts. The V call is TRBV6-1, the J call TRBJ1-2, with unresolved D. CDR3 length: 15 residues. V dropped 2 bases and J dropped 2 bases, with 12 bases sitting between them. In germline, CDR1 is MNHNS, CDR2 SASEGT. The CDR3 reads CASSESSAVNYGYTF. The CDR3, as DNA: TGTGCCAGCAGTGAATCATCTGCAGTCAACTATGGCTACACCTTC.

The genes are TRBV7-9 and TRBJ2-3; 10 positions agree with TRBD2. The germline CDR1 and CDR2 sequences are SEHNR and FQNEAQ (reference sequence). This CDR3 is built from 17 residues. The V segment lost 5 bases and the J segment 6 bases; nucleotides outside the gene matches: 14. The CDR3 spells CASSPRGSGGTLDTQYF. Here the CDR3 DNA reads TGTGCCAGCAGCCCAAGAGGTAGCGGGGGGACCCTCGATACGCAGTATTTT.

The rearrangement links TRBV7-9 to TRBJ2-1; 13 nucleotides align to TRBD2. From germline, CDR1 is SEHNR and CDR2 FQNEAQ (reference sequence). The CDR3 covers 15 residues. The V segment lost 5 bases and the J segment 9 bases; nucleotides outside the gene matches: 7. CDR3 nucleotide sequence: TGTGCCAGCAGCAGCACTAGCGGGGGGGCGGTTGAGCAGTTCTTC. It is translated as CASSSTSGGAVEQFF.

The chain couples TRBV6-6 to TRBJ2-7, with D possibly being TRBD2 (6 bases). V was trimmed by 6 bases and J by 0 bases, leaving 9 bases between them. CDR1 MNHNY and CDR2 SVGAGI come from the germline V gene (reference sequence). CDR3 length: 13 amino acids. The CDR3 DNA follows: TGTGCCAGCAGCGGGGGATTCTCCTACGAGCAGTACTTC. Translated: CASSGGFSYEQYF.

The chain couples TRBV5-4 to TRBJ2-1; perhaps TRBD2 as D (6 bases). The CDR3 covers 15 residues. V dropped 4 bases and J dropped 3 bases, with 14 bases sitting between them. CDR1 and CDR2 (germline): SGHNT, YYREEE (reference sequence). This CDR3 is CASSPGVADYNEQFF. CDR3 bases: TGTGCCAGCAGCCCCGGGGTAGCGGACTACAATGAGCAGTTCTTC.

This rearrangement joins TRBV7-9 to TRBJ1-2; D not resolved. This CDR3 has 12 amino acids. The germline V gene encodes CDR1 SEHNR and CDR2 FQNEAQ (reference sequence). V lost 5 bases and J 6 bases, leaving 10 bases between the germline ends. The CDR3 region is CASSPLENGYTF. In nucleotides, the CDR3 is TGTGCCAGCAGCCCCCTAGAGAATGGCTACACCTTC.

This chain connects TRBV5-6 to TRBJ2-3; the D gene is possibly TRBD2 (6 bases). This CDR3 is built from 17 residues. From germline, CDR1 is SGHDT and CDR2 YYEEEE. V was trimmed by 4 bases and J by 1 base, leaving 19 bases between them. In DNA form, the CDR3 reads TGTGCCAGCAGCCCCTCACCGGGACCGGGAGGCACAGATACGCAGTATTTT. Amino acid sequence: CASSPSPGPGGTDTQYF.

The chain links TRBV19 to TRBJ2-6; TRBD1 is a possible D gene (6 bases). V lost 5 bases, J lost 0 bases, and 11 bases lay in between. Germline CDR1 LNHDA, CDR2 SQIVND (reference sequence). The length of the CDR3 is 16 residues. The CDR3 DNA reads as TGTGCCAGTAGTCCCCCGGACAGCTCTGGGGCCAACGTCCTGACTTTC. Its protein product is CASSPPDSSGANVLTF.

This clone was found a few times. The gene calls are TRBV5-1 and TRBJ2-3; 8 nucleotides line up with TRBD1. Germline V gene data show CDR1 as SGHRS and CDR2 as YFSETQ. Trimming at V came to 0 bases and at J to 4 bases, leaving 4 bases not matched to a gene. The CDR3 has 15 amino acids. The CDR3 DNA is TGCGCCAGCAGCTTGGACAGGGGGACGGCAGATACGCAGTATTTT. Encoded protein: CASSLDRGTADTQYF.

This clone was seen more than once but under ten times. This sequence joins TRBV7-3 and TRBJ2-7, with a possible D match to TRBD2 (6 bases). V was cut by 0 bases and J by 6 bases, with 12 bases left in between. This CDR3 contains 14 residues. The germline CDR1 and CDR2 sequences are SGHTA and FQGTGA. The CDR3 loop is CASSLTAGLGEQYF. DNA for the CDR3: TGTGCCAGCAGCTTAACGGCGGGGCTGGGCGAGCAGTACTTC.

This chain links TRBV7-2 with TRBJ1-1; D unclear. CDR1 and CDR2 from the germline V gene are SGHTA and FQGNSA. This CDR3 spans 13 amino acids. The V end lost 2 bases, the J end lost 2 bases, and 6 bases lay between the germline ends. CDR3 DNA: TGTGCCAGCAGCTTACACTTCAACACTGAAGCTTTCTTT. Its protein is CASSLHFNTEAFF.

CDR3 sequence (DNA): TGCGCCAGCAGCTTCGAGGGGGGGCGGGCCTACGAGCAGTACTTC. Translation: CASSFEGGRAYEQYF. The V and J genes are TRBV5-1 and TRBJ2-7; D might be TRBD2 (7 bases). The CDR3 runs to 15 residues. Trimming took 2 bases from V and 2 from J, leaving 14 bases between them. Germline-derived CDR1 and CDR2 are SGHRS and YFSETQ.

This clone was found a few times. This sequence joins TRBV5-1 and TRBJ1-1; D not certain. With 1 base removed from V and 1 base from J, the gap between germline ends came to 5 bases. Germline loops: CDR1 SGHRS, CDR2 YFSETQ. This CDR3 is built from 13 residues. The CDR3 is CASSLSTNTEAFF. In nucleotides, the CDR3 is TGCGCCAGCAGCTTGAGCACGAACACTGAAGCTTTCTTT.

The J gene is TRBJ2-7, the V gene TRBV12-5, with a weak D call TRBD2 (6 bases). With 5 bases removed from V and 7 bases from J, the gap between germline ends came to 18 bases. The CDR3 loop spans 14 amino acids. Germline CDR1 reads LGHNT; CDR2 reads FRNRAP. The DNA for the CDR3 is TGTGCTAGTGGTGCGGGACGGGGCGTGGGGGAGCAGTACTTC. Amino acids: CASGAGRGVGEQYF.

The chain is built from TRBV11-3 and TRBJ2-5; 9 positions match TRBD2. V dropped 1 base and J dropped 3; count of bases not matched to a gene: 0. The V gene's germline CDR1 is SGHNT and CDR2 YENEEA. CDR3 length equals 14 residues. CDR3 amino acids: CASSLVAGEETQYF. As DNA, the CDR3 is TGTGCCAGCAGCTTAGTAGCGGGGGAAGAGACCCAGTACTTC. The full variable domain, with the rest looked up from reference TRBV11-3 and TRBJ2-5, is EAGVVQSPRYKIIEKKQPVAFWCNPISGHNTLYWYLQNLGQGPELLIRYENEEAVDDSQLPKDRFSAERLKGVDSTLKIQPAELGDSAVYLCASSLVAGEETQYFGPGTRLLVL.

This chain joins TRBV23-1 and TRBJ1-2; a weak D match, TRBD1 (5 bases). TRBV23-1 is placed among ORFs of uncertain function. The germline V and J ends were trimmed by 3 bases and 6 bases, with 23 bases remaining between them. CDR3 length: 17 residues. The DNA for the CDR3 is TGCGCCAGCAGTCACCCCCGAAAGCCGACAGCCTTGCATGGCTACACCTTC. This encodes CASSHPRKPTALHGYTF.

This clone has only one observation. The chain links TRBV11-2 to TRBJ2-7; possibly TRBD1 for D (5 bases). The CDR3 length is 13 residues. Trimming shortened V by 1 base and J by 4 bases, and 8 bases separated the two germline ends. Germline V gene data show CDR1 as SGHAT and CDR2 as FQNNGV. The CDR3 DNA is TGTGCCAGCAGCTTAGTAACAGGTTACGAGCAGTACTTC. Translation: CASSLVTGYEQYF.

This sequence joins TRBV2 and TRBJ2-3, with TRBD2 as a possible D gene (6 bases). V lost 4 bases and J 4 bases, leaving 24 bases between the germline ends. The germline V gene has CDR1 SNHLY and CDR2 FYNNEI. This CDR3 spans 18 amino acids. DNA of the CDR3: TGTGCCAGCAGTGGGGGGTCGCGGGCCCTGGGGGGAGCAGATACGCAGTATTTT. This translates into CASSGGSRALGGADTQYF.

This chain joins TRBV28 and TRBJ1-4; TRBD1 might be the D (6 bases). The germline CDR1 and CDR2 sequences are MDHEN and SYDVKM. Trimming removed 6 bases from V and 7 bases from J, with 18 bases in between. The CDR3 spans 15 residues. The CDR3 loop is CASSLRKGVFEKLFF. The CDR3, as DNA: TGTGCCAGCAGCCTCCGCAAGGGGGTATTTGAAAAACTGTTTTTT.

This rearrangement joins TRBV7-2 to TRBJ1-2; tentatively, D is TRBD1 (5 bases). The V gene's germline CDR1 is SGHTA and CDR2 FQGNSA. The ends were cut back, 5 bases at V and 6 bases at J, with 19 bases in the middle. There are 15 residues in the CDR3. CDR3 sequence: CASSIRQGGDDGYTF. The CDR3 nucleotides read TGTGCCAGCAGCATACGACAAGGAGGGGACGATGGCTACACCTTC.

This clone was picked up one time. This CDR3 is CASSLRGNGYNEQFF. The CDR3 region has the DNA TGTGCCAGCAGTTTACGGGGGAACGGCTACAATGAGCAGTTCTTC. J is TRBJ2-1 and V is TRBV28; maybe TRBD2 (6 bases). This CDR3 is 15 amino acids long. Germline values: CDR1 MDHEN, CDR2 SYDVKM. V was clipped by 2 bases and J by 3 bases, with 11 bases between them.

The V call is TRBV18, the J call TRBJ1-1; the match to TRBD1 covers 8 bases. CDR3 size: 14 residues. Per germline, CDR1 KGHSH and CDR2 LQKENI. With V trimmed by 5 bases and J by 3 bases, 5 bases remained unmatched. DNA of the CDR3: TGTGCCAGCTCAGCCCAGGGGGCTGACACTGAAGCTTTCTTT. This codes for CASSAQGADTEAFF.

There are a few counts of this clone. This sequence joins TRBV5-4 and TRBJ2-7; TRBD2 matches 7 bases. CDR1 and CDR2 (germline): SGHNT, YYREEE (reference sequence). The V and J ends lost 1 base and 0 bases, in that order; junction bases with no gene match: 13. CDR3 size: 18 residues. CDR3 nucleotide sequence: TGTGCCAGCAGCTTGACGGGAGGATTCGCGGGCGCCTCCTACGAGCAGTACTTC. Its protein product is CASSLTGGFAGASYEQYF.

The chain carries TRBV5-1 and TRBJ1-1, with 9 nucleotides matching TRBD1. Germline V gene lookup returns CDR1 SGHRS and CDR2 YFSETQ. This CDR3 contains 16 residues. The trim removed 7 bases at V and 4 bases at J, leaving 14 bases unmatched. This chain's CDR3 is CASSGGTGNRGTEAFF. The CDR3 DNA follows: TGCGCCAGCTCCGGGGGGACAGGGAATCGAGGCACTGAAGCTTTCTTT.

The chain uses TRBV10-2 and TRBJ2-5; tentatively, D is TRBD1 (6 bases). The germline V gene has CDR1 WSHSY and CDR2 SAAADI. V lost 4 bases to trimming and J lost 5 bases, with 20 bases between them. The CDR3 contains 16 residues. The CDR3 loop is CASSGPSQGSVETQYF. For the CDR3, the DNA is TGCGCCAGCAGTGGCCCCTCCCAGGGGTCGGTGGAGACCCAGTACTTC.

In its sample, this clone was seen a few times. V is TRBV28 and J is TRBJ2-7; TRBD1 matches at 7 bases. The CDR3 spans 13 residues. Germline V gene data show CDR1 as MDHEN and CDR2 as SYDVKM. The trim removed 6 bases at V and 3 bases at J, leaving 5 bases unmatched. CDR3 sequence reads: CASSGDRYYEQYF. The CDR3 DNA sequence: TGTGCCAGCAGCGGGGACAGATACTACGAGCAGTACTTC.

This clone was counted a few times. The gene calls are TRBV5-1 and TRBJ2-3, with TRBD1 matching 8 bases. Germline trimming cut 3 bases from V and 5 bases from J; bases unmatched to any gene: 8. The CDR3 totals 15 residues. The germline V gene has CDR1 SGHRS and CDR2 YFSETQ. The CDR3 reads CASSSFGQGRDTQYF. The DNA for the CDR3 is TGCGCCAGCAGCTCGTTTGGACAGGGTCGAGATACGCAGTATTTT.

This sequence joins TRBV5-1 and TRBJ2-4; TRBD2 matches 15 bases. The CDR3 runs 19 residues. In germline, CDR1 is SGHRS, CDR2 YFSETQ. V was pared by 4 bases and J by 0 bases, with 8 bases of the junction left unmatched. CDR3 sequence reads: CASSTRTSGGAGAKNIQYF. The CDR3 nucleotides are TGCGCCAGCAGCACCCGGACTAGCGGGGGGGCAGGAGCCAAAAACATTCAGTACTTC. The full variable domain, with the rest looked up from reference TRBV5-1 and TRBJ2-4, is KAGVTQTPRYLIKTRGQQVTLSCSPISGHRSVSWYQQTPGQGLQFLFEYFSETQRNKGNFPGRFSGRQFSNSRSEMNVSTLELGDSALYLCASSTRTSGGAGAKNIQYFGAGTRLSVL.

V gene TRBV19 combines with J gene TRBJ1-2, with D possibly being TRBD1 (6 bases). V shed 4 bases and J shed 4 bases, with 13 bases lying between them. Germline values: CDR1 LNHDA, CDR2 SQIVND (reference sequence). CDR3 length: 14 residues. The CDR3 DNA reads as TGTGCCAGTAGTACAGGACAGCAAAGCTATGGCTACACCTTC. Translated: CASSTGQQSYGYTF.